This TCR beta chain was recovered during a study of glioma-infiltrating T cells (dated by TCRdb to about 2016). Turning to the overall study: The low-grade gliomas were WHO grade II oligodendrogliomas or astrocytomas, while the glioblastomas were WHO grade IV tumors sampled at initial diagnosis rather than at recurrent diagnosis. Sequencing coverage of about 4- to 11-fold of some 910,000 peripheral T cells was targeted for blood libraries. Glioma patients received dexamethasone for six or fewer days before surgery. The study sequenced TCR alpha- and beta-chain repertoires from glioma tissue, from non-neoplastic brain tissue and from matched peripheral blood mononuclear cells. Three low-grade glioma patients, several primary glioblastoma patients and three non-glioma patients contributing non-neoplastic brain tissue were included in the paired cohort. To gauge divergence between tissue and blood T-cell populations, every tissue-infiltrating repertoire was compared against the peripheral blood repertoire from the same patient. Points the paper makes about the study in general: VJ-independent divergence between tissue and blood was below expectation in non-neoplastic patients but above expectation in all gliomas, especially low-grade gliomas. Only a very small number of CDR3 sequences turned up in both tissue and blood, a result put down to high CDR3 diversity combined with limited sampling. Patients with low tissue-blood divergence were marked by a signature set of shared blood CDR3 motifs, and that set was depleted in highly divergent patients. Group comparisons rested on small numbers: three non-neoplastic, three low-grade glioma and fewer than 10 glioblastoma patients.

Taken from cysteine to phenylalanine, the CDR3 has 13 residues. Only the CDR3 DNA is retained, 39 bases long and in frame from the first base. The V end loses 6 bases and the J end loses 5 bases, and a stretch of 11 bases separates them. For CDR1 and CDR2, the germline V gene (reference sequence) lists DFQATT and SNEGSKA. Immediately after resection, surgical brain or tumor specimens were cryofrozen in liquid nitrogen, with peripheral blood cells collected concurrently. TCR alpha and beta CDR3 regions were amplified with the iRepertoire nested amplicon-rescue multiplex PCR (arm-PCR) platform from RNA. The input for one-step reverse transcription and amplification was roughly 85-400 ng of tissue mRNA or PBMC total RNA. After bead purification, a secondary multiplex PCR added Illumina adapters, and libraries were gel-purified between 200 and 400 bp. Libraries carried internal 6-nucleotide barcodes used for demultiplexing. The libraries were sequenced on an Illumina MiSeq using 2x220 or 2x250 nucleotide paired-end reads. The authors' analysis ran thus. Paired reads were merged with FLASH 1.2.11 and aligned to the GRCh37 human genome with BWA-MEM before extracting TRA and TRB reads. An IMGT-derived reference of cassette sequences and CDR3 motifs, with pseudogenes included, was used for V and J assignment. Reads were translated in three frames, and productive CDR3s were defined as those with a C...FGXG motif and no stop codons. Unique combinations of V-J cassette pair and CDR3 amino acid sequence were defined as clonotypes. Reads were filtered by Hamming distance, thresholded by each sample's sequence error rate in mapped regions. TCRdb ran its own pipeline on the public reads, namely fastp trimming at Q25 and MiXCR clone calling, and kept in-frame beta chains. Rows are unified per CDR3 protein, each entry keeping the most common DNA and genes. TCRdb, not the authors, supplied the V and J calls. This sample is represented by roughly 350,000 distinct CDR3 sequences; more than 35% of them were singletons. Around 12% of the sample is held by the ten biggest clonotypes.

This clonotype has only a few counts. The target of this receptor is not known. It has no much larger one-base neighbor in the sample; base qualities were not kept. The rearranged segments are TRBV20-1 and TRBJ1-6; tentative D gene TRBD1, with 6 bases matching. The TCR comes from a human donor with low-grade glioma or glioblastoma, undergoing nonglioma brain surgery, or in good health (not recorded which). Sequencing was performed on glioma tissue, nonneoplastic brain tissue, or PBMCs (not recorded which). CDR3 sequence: CSAIRQDNSPLHF. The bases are TGCAGTGCGATTAGACAGGATAATTCACCCCTCCACTTT.